The present T cell receptor (beta chain) was sequenced within a study of vaccination and CD4 T cells after COVID-19. As to this clonotype: Its antigen is unidentified. Germline is not matched at one junction end, which may reflect a read error.

In germline, CDR1 is MDHEN, CDR2 SYDVKM. The CDR3 covers 14 residues. Study-level points and caveats: Median counts of SARS-CoV-2-reactive clonotypes increased from approximately 21 to 40; this difference was not significant.

As for treatment: roughly nine-day PBMC culture with coronavirus spike peptide pools or control peptides (ViraFEST assay). Oncomine TCR Beta short-read sequencing was applied to DNA from cultured CD4+ T cells. TCRdb re-analysed the PCR reads in MiXCR, keeping a single row per CDR3 protein. The table lists some 15,000 distinct CDR3 sequences, about 61% of them singletons. The chain uses TRBV28 and TRBJ1-4; D might be TRBD1 (6 bases). This clonotype was obtained from a human donor who had recovered from COVID-19. Sequenced material: CD4+ T cells from blood, cultured in vitro. The CDR3 loop is CASSPPVRGRALNF. CDR3 DNA sequence: TGTGCCAGCAGCCCACCGGTGAGGGGGAGAGCCTTAAATTTT.